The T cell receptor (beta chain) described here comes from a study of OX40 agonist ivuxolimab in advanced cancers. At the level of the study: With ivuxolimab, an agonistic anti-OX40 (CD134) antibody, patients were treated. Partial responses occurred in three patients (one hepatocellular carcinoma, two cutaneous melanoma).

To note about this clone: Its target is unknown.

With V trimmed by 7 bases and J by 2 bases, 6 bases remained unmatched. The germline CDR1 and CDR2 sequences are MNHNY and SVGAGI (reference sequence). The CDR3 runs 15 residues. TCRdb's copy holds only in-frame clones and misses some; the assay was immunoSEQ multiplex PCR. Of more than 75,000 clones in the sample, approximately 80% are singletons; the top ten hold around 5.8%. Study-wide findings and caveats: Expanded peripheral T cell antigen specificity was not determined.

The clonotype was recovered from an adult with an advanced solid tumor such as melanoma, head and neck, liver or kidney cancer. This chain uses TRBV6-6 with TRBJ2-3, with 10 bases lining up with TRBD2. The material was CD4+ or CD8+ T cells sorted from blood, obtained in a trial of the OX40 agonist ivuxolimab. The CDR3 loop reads CASTETSGTTDTQYF. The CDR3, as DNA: TGTGCCAGCACCGAAACTAGCGGGACCACAGATACGCAGTATTTT.